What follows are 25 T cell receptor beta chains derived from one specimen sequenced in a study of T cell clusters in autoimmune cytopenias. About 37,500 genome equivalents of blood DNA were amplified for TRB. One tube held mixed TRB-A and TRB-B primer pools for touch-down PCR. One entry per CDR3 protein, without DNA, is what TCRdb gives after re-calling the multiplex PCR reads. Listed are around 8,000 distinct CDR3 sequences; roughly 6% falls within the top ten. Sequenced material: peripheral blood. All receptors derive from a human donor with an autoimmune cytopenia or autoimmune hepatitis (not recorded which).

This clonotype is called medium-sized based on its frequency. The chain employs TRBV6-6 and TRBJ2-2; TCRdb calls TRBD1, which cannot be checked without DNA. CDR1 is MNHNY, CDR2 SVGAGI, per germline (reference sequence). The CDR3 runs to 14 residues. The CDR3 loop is CASSGDAGGGELFF.

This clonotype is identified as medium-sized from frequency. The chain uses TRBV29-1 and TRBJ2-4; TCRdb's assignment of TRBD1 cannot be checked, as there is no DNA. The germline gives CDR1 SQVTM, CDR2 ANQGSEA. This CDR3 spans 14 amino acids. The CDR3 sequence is CSASPGTAKNIQYF.

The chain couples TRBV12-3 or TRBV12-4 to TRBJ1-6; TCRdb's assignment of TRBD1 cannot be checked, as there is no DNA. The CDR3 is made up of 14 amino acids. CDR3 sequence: CASRLAGQASPLHF.

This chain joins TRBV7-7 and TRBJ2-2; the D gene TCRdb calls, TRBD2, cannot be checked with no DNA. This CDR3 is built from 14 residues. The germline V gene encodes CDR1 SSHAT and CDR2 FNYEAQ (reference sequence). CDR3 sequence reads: CASSLGGASGELFF.

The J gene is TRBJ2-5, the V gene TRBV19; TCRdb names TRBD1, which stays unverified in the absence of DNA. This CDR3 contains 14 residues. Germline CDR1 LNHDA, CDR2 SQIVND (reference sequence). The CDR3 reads CASSRGNAQETQYF.

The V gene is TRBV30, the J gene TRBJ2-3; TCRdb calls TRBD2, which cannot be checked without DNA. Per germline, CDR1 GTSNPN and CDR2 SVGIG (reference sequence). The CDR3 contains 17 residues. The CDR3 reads CAWSVQVLAGPSGTQYF.

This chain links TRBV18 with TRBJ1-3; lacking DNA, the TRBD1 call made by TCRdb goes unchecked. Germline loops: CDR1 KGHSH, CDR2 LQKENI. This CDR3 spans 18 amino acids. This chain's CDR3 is CASSPRGQGASTGNTIYF.

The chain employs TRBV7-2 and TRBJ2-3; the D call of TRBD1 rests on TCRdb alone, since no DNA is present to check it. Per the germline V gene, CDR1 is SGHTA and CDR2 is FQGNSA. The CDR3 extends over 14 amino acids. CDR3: CASRTQGSTDTQYF.

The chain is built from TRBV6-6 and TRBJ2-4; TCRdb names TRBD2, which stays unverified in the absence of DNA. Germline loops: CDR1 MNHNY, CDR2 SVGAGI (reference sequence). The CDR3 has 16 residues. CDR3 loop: CDSSSSGGVAKNIQYF.

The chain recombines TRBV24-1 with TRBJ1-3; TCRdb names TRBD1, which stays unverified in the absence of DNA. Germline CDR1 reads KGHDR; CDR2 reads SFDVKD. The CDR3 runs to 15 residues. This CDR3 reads CAGQQGAGSGNTIYF.

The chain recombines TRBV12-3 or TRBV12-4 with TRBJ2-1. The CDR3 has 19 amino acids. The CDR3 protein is CASSPDSGRSAAINNEQFF.

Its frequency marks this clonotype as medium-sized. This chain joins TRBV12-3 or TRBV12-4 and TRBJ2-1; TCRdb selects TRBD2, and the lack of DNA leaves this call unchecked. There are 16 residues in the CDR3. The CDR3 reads CASSYSLAGAVNEQFF.

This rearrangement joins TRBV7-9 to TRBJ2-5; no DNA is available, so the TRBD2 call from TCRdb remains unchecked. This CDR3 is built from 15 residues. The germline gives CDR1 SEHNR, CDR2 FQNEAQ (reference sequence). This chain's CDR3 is CASSLTTSGVETQYF.

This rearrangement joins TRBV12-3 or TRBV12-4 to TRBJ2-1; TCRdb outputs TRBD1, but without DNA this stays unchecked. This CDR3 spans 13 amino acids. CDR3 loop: CASNEQEYNEQFF.

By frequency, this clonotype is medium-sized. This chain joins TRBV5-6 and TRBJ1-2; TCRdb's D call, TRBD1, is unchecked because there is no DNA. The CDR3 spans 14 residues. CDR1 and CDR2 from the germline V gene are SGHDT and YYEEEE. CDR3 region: CASSSPAANYGYTF.

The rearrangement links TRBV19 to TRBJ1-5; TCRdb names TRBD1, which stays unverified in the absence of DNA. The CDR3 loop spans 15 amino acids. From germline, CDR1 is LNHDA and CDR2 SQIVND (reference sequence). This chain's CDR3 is CASRGLWTGNQPQHF.

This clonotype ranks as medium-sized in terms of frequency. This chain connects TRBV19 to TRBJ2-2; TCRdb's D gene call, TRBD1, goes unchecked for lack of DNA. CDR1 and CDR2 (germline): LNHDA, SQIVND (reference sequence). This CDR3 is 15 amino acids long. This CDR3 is CASSSVDRVAGELFF.

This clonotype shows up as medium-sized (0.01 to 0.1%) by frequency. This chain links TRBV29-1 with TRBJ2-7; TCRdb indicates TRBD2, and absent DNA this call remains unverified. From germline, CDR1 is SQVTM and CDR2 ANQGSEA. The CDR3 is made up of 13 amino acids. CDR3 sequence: CSVESSSGGRKYF.

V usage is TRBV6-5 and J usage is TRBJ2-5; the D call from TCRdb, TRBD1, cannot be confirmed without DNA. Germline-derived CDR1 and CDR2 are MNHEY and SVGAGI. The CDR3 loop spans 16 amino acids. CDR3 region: CASSLGDRGLGETQYF.

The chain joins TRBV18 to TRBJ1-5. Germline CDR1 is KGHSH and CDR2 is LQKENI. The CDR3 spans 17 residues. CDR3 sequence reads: CASSPRAQSDSNQPQHF.

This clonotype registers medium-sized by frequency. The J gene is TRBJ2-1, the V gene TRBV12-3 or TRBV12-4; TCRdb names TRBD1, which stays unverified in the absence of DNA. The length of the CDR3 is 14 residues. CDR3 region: CASSLAGGTIEQFF.

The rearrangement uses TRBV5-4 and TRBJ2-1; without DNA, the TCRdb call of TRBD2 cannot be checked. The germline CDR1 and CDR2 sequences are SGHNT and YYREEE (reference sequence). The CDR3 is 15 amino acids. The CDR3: CASSMRGGHSNEQFF.

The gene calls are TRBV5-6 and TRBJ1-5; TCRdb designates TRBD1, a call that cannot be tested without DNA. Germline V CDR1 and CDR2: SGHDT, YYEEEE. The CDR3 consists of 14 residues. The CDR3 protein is CASSLMGGNQPQHF. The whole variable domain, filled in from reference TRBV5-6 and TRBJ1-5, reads DAGVTQSPTHLIKTRGQQVTLRCSPKSGHDTVSWYQQALGQGPQFIFQYYEEEERQRGNFPDRFSGHQFPNYSSELNVNALLLGDSALYLCASSLMGGNQPQHFGDGTRLSIL.

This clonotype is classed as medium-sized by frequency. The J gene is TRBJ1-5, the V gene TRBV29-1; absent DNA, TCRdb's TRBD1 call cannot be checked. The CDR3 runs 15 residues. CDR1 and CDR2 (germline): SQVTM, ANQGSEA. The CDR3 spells CSVGGTGPANQPQHF.

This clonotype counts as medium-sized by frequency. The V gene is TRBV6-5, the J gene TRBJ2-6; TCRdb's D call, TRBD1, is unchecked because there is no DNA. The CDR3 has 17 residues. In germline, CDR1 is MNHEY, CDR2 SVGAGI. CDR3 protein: CASSYGDTSSGANVLTF.